Listed below are T cell receptor beta chains from one sample, sequenced in a study of human T cells and chemical hapten exposure. TCRdb re-called the RACE reads through MiXCR, storing one row per CDR3 protein. The sample gives some 180,000 distinct CDR3 sequences, 20% to 25% of which show up once; 2% to 2.5% is in the top ten. The source material was whole blood, sampled in connection with sensitization to the hapten diphenylcyclopropenone (DPC). The receptor source for this set is a woman in her 40s with alopecia areata. Some clones in this sample may be carry-over from other donors' samples. The CDR3 runs from the conserved cysteine through the conserved F or W. The order of the fields is D gene, clone size, J gene, V gene, CDR3 DNA, CDR3 protein. A D gene is named only where the DNA matches it firmly. Only some rows state a clone size, as once, few, many or a class for expanded clones.

D gene: TRBD1; clone size: .; J gene: TRBJ2-3; V gene: TRBV20-1; CDR3 DNA: TGCAGTGTTTGGGCGGGGACAGGGGCCACAGATACGCAGTATTTT; CDR3 protein: CSVWAGTGATDTQYF
D gene: .; clone size: few; J gene: TRBJ2-1; V gene: TRBV10-3; CDR3 DNA: TGTGCCATCATGGGGCAGAGCTCCTACAATGAGCAGTTCTTC; CDR3 protein: CAIMGQSSYNEQFF
D gene: .; clone size: .; J gene: TRBJ2-1; V gene: TRBV12-3/TRBV12-4; CDR3 DNA: TGTGCCAGCAGTCCCATGGTCGATGAGCAGTTCTTC; CDR3 protein: CASSPMVDEQFF
D gene: .; clone size: many; J gene: TRBJ2-3; V gene: TRBV28; CDR3 DNA: TGTGCCAGCAGTTGGTATTCAGATACGCAGTATTTT; CDR3 protein: CASSWYSDTQYF
D gene: .; clone size: .; J gene: TRBJ2-5; V gene: TRBV7-9; CDR3 DNA: TGTGCCAGCAGCTTCGCCCTCCAGGGTGCGGGGGAGACCCAGTACTTC; CDR3 protein: CASSFALQGAGETQYF
D gene: .; clone size: .; J gene: TRBJ2-3; V gene: TRBV11-1; CDR3 DNA: TGTGCCAGCAGCTTAGAGGCAGATACGCAGTATTTT; CDR3 protein: CASSLEADTQYF
D gene: TRBD2; clone size: many; J gene: TRBJ2-5; V gene: TRBV9; CDR3 DNA: TGTGCCAGCAGCGTTGCTAGCGGGATTAGCCAAGAGACCCAGTACTTC; CDR3 protein: CASSVASGISQETQYF
D gene: TRBD2; clone size: once; J gene: TRBJ2-1; V gene: TRBV4-1; CDR3 DNA: TGCGCCAGCAGCCAAGATTCGGGACTAGCGGGGCCGGATGAGCAGTTCTTC; CDR3 protein: CASSQDSGLAGPDEQFF
D gene: .; clone size: .; J gene: TRBJ2-7; V gene: TRBV4-3; CDR3 DNA: TGCGCCAGCAGCGTACAGGTTACCGACGAGCAGTACTTC; CDR3 protein: CASSVQVTDEQYF
D gene: .; clone size: few; J gene: TRBJ1-3; V gene: TRBV20-1; CDR3 DNA: TGCAGTGCCCAGGTCCCACGGTCTGGAAACACCATATATTTT; CDR3 protein: CSAQVPRSGNTIYF
D gene: .; clone size: .; J gene: TRBJ2-7; V gene: TRBV7-2; CDR3 DNA: TGTGCCAGCAGCCGGAGGCTAGCGACTACCTACGAGCAGTACTTC; CDR3 protein: CASSRRLATTYEQYF
D gene: TRBD1; clone size: .; J gene: TRBJ1-2; V gene: TRBV20-1; CDR3 DNA: TGCAGTGCGCCGGACAGGGAGGGCACCTATGGCTACACCTTC; CDR3 protein: CSAPDREGTYGYTF
D gene: .; clone size: .; J gene: TRBJ1-1; V gene: TRBV7-9; CDR3 DNA: TGTGCCAGCAGCCCCACGGACGGACTTGGAGCTTTCTTT; CDR3 protein: CASSPTDGLGAFF
D gene: TRBD2; clone size: .; J gene: TRBJ2-2; V gene: TRBV15; CDR3 DNA: TGTGCCACCAGCAGGCGGGGTAGCGGGAGAGGGGACGCCGGGGAGCTGTTTTTT; CDR3 protein: CATSRRGSGRGDAGELFF
D gene: TRBD1; clone size: .; J gene: TRBJ1-5; V gene: TRBV6-1; CDR3 DNA: TGTGCCAGCAGGGCCCCCGGGACAGTGAATCAGCCCCAGCATTTT; CDR3 protein: CASRAPGTVNQPQHF
D gene: .; clone size: few; J gene: TRBJ2-5; V gene: TRBV20-1; CDR3 DNA: TGCAGTGCTCATCAGCGAGAGGGGGAGACCCAGTACTTC; CDR3 protein: CSAHQREGETQYF
D gene: .; clone size: few; J gene: TRBJ2-1; V gene: TRBV6-1; CDR3 DNA: TGTGCCAGCACGGGTTTCTTGAGCGATGAGCAGTTCTTC; CDR3 protein: CASTGFLSDEQFF
D gene: .; clone size: .; J gene: TRBJ2-3; V gene: TRBV12-3/TRBV12-4; CDR3 DNA: TGTGCCAGCACCATTAGCGGAGGCTATACGCAGTATTTT; CDR3 protein: CASTISGGYTQYF
D gene: .; clone size: .; J gene: TRBJ1-1; V gene: TRBV6-5; CDR3 DNA: TGTGCCAGCACCCACAGGGCTGAAGCTTTCTTT; CDR3 protein: CASTHRAEAFF
D gene: TRBD1; clone size: .; J gene: TRBJ1-1; V gene: TRBV28; CDR3 DNA: TGTGCCAGCACCCAAGACAGGGGATTAGAAGCTTTCTTT; CDR3 protein: CASTQDRGLEAFF
D gene: TRBD1; clone size: .; J gene: TRBJ1-1; V gene: TRBV5-1; CDR3 DNA: TGCGCCAGCAGCTTGGCGGGACAGTTGGGTAGTACTGAAGCTTTCTTT; CDR3 protein: CASSLAGQLGSTEAFF
D gene: TRBD2; clone size: .; J gene: TRBJ2-7; V gene: TRBV7-8; CDR3 DNA: TGTGCCAGCAGGATGAGCGGGAGTGGGGGCTACGAGCAGTACTTC; CDR3 protein: CASRMSGSGGYEQYF
D gene: TRBD2; clone size: .; J gene: TRBJ2-1; V gene: TRBV20-1; CDR3 DNA: TGCAGTGCTAGAGAAGGGACTAGCGGCACTAATGAGCAGTTCTTC; CDR3 protein: CSAREGTSGTNEQFF
D gene: .; clone size: few; J gene: TRBJ2-7; V gene: TRBV13; CDR3 DNA: TGTGCCAGCAGCGTGCTTAGCGCCAGGGACCACGAGCAGTACTTC; CDR3 protein: CASSVLSARDHEQYF
D gene: TRBD1; clone size: .; J gene: TRBJ1-5; V gene: TRBV2; CDR3 DNA: TGTGCCAGCAGTGTGACAGGGGTCAGCAATCAGCCCCAGCATTTT; CDR3 protein: CASSVTGVSNQPQHF
D gene: TRBD1; clone size: .; J gene: TRBJ1-2; V gene: TRBV28; CDR3 DNA: TGTGCCAGCAGTTTAGGGACAGGCGACCACTATGGCTACACCTTC; CDR3 protein: CASSLGTGDHYGYTF
D gene: .; clone size: .; J gene: TRBJ1-1; V gene: TRBV6-1; CDR3 DNA: TGTGCCAGCAGGAGGGGGAACACTGAAGCTTTCTTT; CDR3 protein: CASRRGNTEAFF
D gene: .; clone size: .; J gene: TRBJ2-7; V gene: TRBV5-1; CDR3 DNA: TGCGCCAGCTCTCCGGGCCCGAACGGTCCGGCCACCTACGAGCAGTACTTC; CDR3 protein: CASSPGPNGPATYEQYF
D gene: .; clone size: few; J gene: TRBJ2-1; V gene: TRBV4-2; CDR3 DNA: TGTGCCAGCAGACGGGAGTATAACTACAATGAGCAGTTCTTC; CDR3 protein: CASRREYNYNEQFF
D gene: .; clone size: .; J gene: TRBJ1-5; V gene: TRBV27; CDR3 DNA: TGTGCCAGCACCCCCCGGGGGAGCAATCAGCCCCAGCATTTT; CDR3 protein: CASTPRGSNQPQHF
D gene: .; clone size: .; J gene: TRBJ1-3; V gene: TRBV29-1; CDR3 DNA: TGCAGCGTTGCCAAACAGGGTGGTGGAAACACCATATATTTT; CDR3 protein: CSVAKQGGGNTIYF
D gene: TRBD1; clone size: few; J gene: TRBJ1-5; V gene: TRBV28; CDR3 DNA: TGTGCCAGCAGCTTAAACCAGGGGGCAGGCAATCAGCCCCAGCATTTT; CDR3 protein: CASSLNQGAGNQPQHF
D gene: .; clone size: few; J gene: TRBJ2-3; V gene: TRBV9; CDR3 DNA: TGTGCCAGCAGCGGCGGATTTCACACCACAGATACGCAGTATTTT; CDR3 protein: CASSGGFHTTDTQYF
D gene: .; clone size: .; J gene: TRBJ2-7; V gene: TRBV7-8; CDR3 DNA: TGTGCCAGCAGTCACAGGGCCGAGCAGTACTTC; CDR3 protein: CASSHRAEQYF
D gene: .; clone size: .; J gene: TRBJ2-3; V gene: TRBV20-1; CDR3 DNA: TGCAGTGCTAGACGTTGGGGAGATACGCAGTATTTT; CDR3 protein: CSARRWGDTQYF
D gene: TRBD1; clone size: many; J gene: TRBJ1-5; V gene: TRBV6-5; CDR3 DNA: TGTGCCAGCAGACTTGGGACAGGGGGCCATCAGCCCCAGCATTTT; CDR3 protein: CASRLGTGGHQPQHF
D gene: .; clone size: .; J gene: TRBJ2-2; V gene: TRBV20-1; CDR3 DNA: TGCAGTGCTCCTTTCGGGGAAGGGGCCGGGGAGCTGTTTTTT; CDR3 protein: CSAPFGEGAGELFF
D gene: TRBD2; clone size: .; J gene: TRBJ2-3; V gene: TRBV24-1; CDR3 DNA: TGTGCCACCAGTGACTCCAGCGGGGCAGATACGCAGTATTTT; CDR3 protein: CATSDSSGADTQYF
D gene: TRBD1; clone size: .; J gene: TRBJ1-2; V gene: TRBV20-1; CDR3 DNA: TGCAGTGCTGTAACGGGACAGGGGTCGGGTGGCTACACCTTC; CDR3 protein: CSAVTGQGSGGYTF
D gene: .; clone size: many; J gene: TRBJ2-6; V gene: TRBV5-1; CDR3 DNA: TGCGCCAGCAGCTTGGAGATCACGGGGGCCAACGTCCTGACTTTC; CDR3 protein: CASSLEITGANVLTF
D gene: .; clone size: few; J gene: TRBJ2-4; V gene: TRBV4-1; CDR3 DNA: TGCGCCAGCAGCCAAGCTAAGGGGTTTACAGGTATCATTCAGTACTTC; CDR3 protein: CASSQAKGFTGIIQYF
D gene: .; clone size: few; J gene: TRBJ2-1; V gene: TRBV29-1; CDR3 DNA: TGCAGCGTGTCCGGGACTTGGGGCCCTTTGGCCTACAATGAGCAGTTCTTC; CDR3 protein: CSVSGTWGPLAYNEQFF
D gene: .; clone size: .; J gene: TRBJ1-2; V gene: TRBV4-1; CDR3 DNA: TGCGCCAGCAGCCAAGGGTCAGCTCTAGGCTATGGCTACACCTTC; CDR3 protein: CASSQGSALGYGYTF
D gene: .; clone size: many; J gene: TRBJ1-5; V gene: TRBV29-1; CDR3 DNA: TGCAGCGTTGTTGGAGCCGGTACGGGCAATCAGCCCCAGCATTTT; CDR3 protein: CSVVGAGTGNQPQHF
D gene: .; clone size: .; J gene: TRBJ2-3; V gene: TRBV2; CDR3 DNA: TGTGCCAGCGGCGACAGTTCTAGCACAGATACGCAGTATTTT; CDR3 protein: CASGDSSSTDTQYF
D gene: .; clone size: .; J gene: TRBJ1-2; V gene: TRBV20-1; CDR3 DNA: TGCAGTGCTAGAGATTTCGATAGCTATGGCTACACCTTC; CDR3 protein: CSARDFDSYGYTF
D gene: .; clone size: few; J gene: TRBJ2-5; V gene: TRBV4-2; CDR3 DNA: TGTGCCAGCAGCCAGAACACGGGATTTTCGGAGACCCAGTACTTC; CDR3 protein: CASSQNTGFSETQYF
D gene: .; clone size: few; J gene: TRBJ1-5; V gene: TRBV15; CDR3 DNA: TGTGCCACCAGCAGAGGTCTTAATCAGCCCCAGCATTTT; CDR3 protein: CATSRGLNQPQHF
D gene: .; clone size: .; J gene: TRBJ1-5; V gene: TRBV12-3/TRBV12-4; CDR3 DNA: TGTGCCAGCAGTACTATCCCCAATCAGCCCCAGCATTTT; CDR3 protein: CASSTIPNQPQHF
D gene: .; clone size: .; J gene: TRBJ2-5; V gene: TRBV5-1; CDR3 DNA: TGCGCCAGCAGCTTGGATGGGAAAATACAAGAGACCCAGTACTTC; CDR3 protein: CASSLDGKIQETQYF
D gene: TRBD2; clone size: few; J gene: TRBJ2-5; V gene: TRBV5-4; CDR3 DNA: TGTGCCAGCAGCCCCGGCCTAGCGGGAGGGCCCTCCCTCTCACAAGAGACCCAGTACTTC; CDR3 protein: CASSPGLAGGPSLSQETQYF
D gene: TRBD1; clone size: few; J gene: TRBJ2-2; V gene: TRBV6-2/TRBV6-3; CDR3 DNA: TGTGCCAGCAAGGGGGCGGCGAACACCGGGGAGCTGTTTTTT; CDR3 protein: CASKGAANTGELFF
D gene: TRBD2; clone size: few; J gene: TRBJ2-1; V gene: TRBV20-1; CDR3 DNA: TGCAGTGCTAGCCCCCTAGCGGGAGTGCCATCCTCCTACAATGAGCAGTTCTTC; CDR3 protein: CSASPLAGVPSSYNEQFF
D gene: .; clone size: many; J gene: TRBJ2-5; V gene: TRBV3-1; CDR3 DNA: TGTGCCAGCAGCCAAACGACGGTCACCCAAGAGACCCAGTACTTC; CDR3 protein: CASSQTTVTQETQYF
D gene: .; clone size: few; J gene: TRBJ2-2; V gene: TRBV20-1; CDR3 DNA: TGCAGTGTTTTAGGCCCCATGGCAGCGAGCGCCGGGGAGCTGTTTTTT; CDR3 protein: CSVLGPMAASAGELFF
D gene: TRBD1; clone size: .; J gene: TRBJ2-1; V gene: TRBV2; CDR3 DNA: TGTGCCAGCATCGAAGCCGGGACAGGGTCCTACAATGAGCAGTTCTTC; CDR3 protein: CASIEAGTGSYNEQFF